This T cell receptor (beta chain) was sequenced in a study of CD8 T cells in Susac syndrome. This clonotype was recorded once. In blood CD8+ and CD4+ T cells, TCR beta underwent sequencing. TEMRA cells were FACS-enriched, with CD8+ and CD4+ T cells isolated negatively. RNA totalling roughly 0.45 to 1 ug underwent reverse transcription with random hexamers. Across 54 Vbeta and 13 Jbeta, immunoSEQ multiplex PCR amplified TCR beta CDR3. TCRdb analysed the immunoSEQ multiplex PCR reads with MiXCR anew, one entry per CDR3 protein. The table records about 180,000 distinct CDR3 sequences, roughly 96% of them present only once. The clonotype comes from a human donor with multiple sclerosis. Sequencing was performed on CD8+ T cells from PBMCs.

The CDR3 DNA is TGTGCCACCGGACCCCGGGACAGAAGCTCTGGAAACACCATATATTTT. It encodes CATGPRDRSSGNTIYF. The rearrangement joins TRBV24-1 to TRBJ1-3, with TRBD1 matching over 7 bases. This CDR3 region has 16 residues. Germline CDR1 KGHDR, CDR2 SFDVKD. The J segment lost 0 bases and the V segment lost 9 bases, leaving 10 bases of the junction unmatched.